This TCR beta chain comes out of a study of blood T cells in healthy people across ages. General study findings and limits: Without sorted subsets, naive and antigen-experienced compartments could not be conclusively compared.

A sample-barcoded 5' primer and a J-beta primer mix were used in a second PCR of about 7 to 12 cycles. A template-switch adaptor with 12 random nucleotides tagged each cDNA molecule. TCRdb fed the 5' RACE reads into MiXCR, producing one record per CDR3 protein. Of 1.5 million to 2 million distinct CDR3 sequences in the sample, about 49% were seen once. It was roughly 10 milliliters of peripheral blood that were drawn from each donor. Each sample yielded at least 7 million isolated PBMCs. The table lists this clonotype with a few counts. Its target is not known. This TCR derives from a woman in her 40s in good health. The sample was blood.

CDR3 nucleotide sequence: TGCGCCAGCAGCTCCCGGGACAGGTCGAACTACGAGCAGTACTTC. This encodes CASSSRDRSNYEQYF. This sequence joins TRBV5-1 and TRBJ2-7, with TRBD1 matching 8 bases. Unmatched junction bases numbered 8, after V lost 3 bases and J lost 3 bases. Germline values: CDR1 SGHRS, CDR2 YFSETQ. The CDR3 sequence is 15 residues long. Looking up the rest from reference TRBV5-1 and TRBJ2-7 gives the full variable domain: KAGVTQTPRYLIKTRGQQVTLSCSPISGHRSVSWYQQTPGQGLQFLFEYFSETQRNKGNFPGRFSGRQFSNSRSEMNVSTLELGDSALYLCASSSRDRSNYEQYFGPGTRLTVT.